This T cell receptor beta chain was recovered during a study of blood T cell repertoires in COVID-19. Study details: COVID-19 samples collected from the United States, Italy and Spain covered acute and convalescent phases. PBMCs, B-cell-depleted T cells, or T cells provided the cDNA or gDNA that made up the material.

This clone was counted a single time. As handled by the study authors: Counts of nucleated cells, estimated from reference gene primer amplification, were obtained. Measured with immunoSEQ multiplex PCR; TCRdb has only the in-frame clones, and not every one. Clonal size and the V and J genes are those of that table, whereas D and trimming came from the DNA. The repertoire holds roughly 200,000 clones, with roughly 81% as singletons. This CDR3 spans 17 amino acids. Germline loops: CDR1 SEHNR, CDR2 FQNEAQ (reference sequence). The trim removed 0 bases at V and 8 bases at J, leaving 11 bases unmatched. Patients of the Seattle cohort, enrolled during active infection, were followed longitudinally.

The rearrangement joins TRBV7-9 to TRBJ1-4, with 8 bases matching TRBD1. Sequenced sample: peripheral blood. The TCR originated in an elderly woman with COVID-19, enrolled during active disease. As DNA, the CDR3 is TGTGCCAGCAGCTTAGCCACCCCGACAGGGGTACAGGAAAAACTGTTTTTT. Its translation: CASSLATPTGVQEKLFF.